A single sample is the source of the 30 T cell receptor beta chains below, sequenced in a study of identical twins. TCRdb passed the 5' RACE reads through MiXCR, listing each CDR3 protein once. The table includes approximately 700,000 distinct CDR3 sequences, roughly 18% detected once. Another study also made use of these data, one on T cells expressing NK-cell markers.

Sequenced input: PBMCs. The receptors originated from a woman between 18 and 29 years old in good health.

The genes are TRBV4-3 and TRBJ1-6; 7 positions agree with TRBD1. The CDR3 has 16 amino acids. The junction had 8 bases not matched to a gene; V was cut back by 4 bases and J by 5 bases. The germline CDR1 and CDR2 sequences are LGHNA and YSLEER. The CDR3 loop reads CASSRATGLDNSPLHF. For the CDR3, the DNA is TGCGCCAGCAGCCGGGCGACAGGGTTAGATAATTCACCCCTCCACTTT.

This clonotype has only a few counts. The chain couples TRBV12-3 or TRBV12-4 to TRBJ2-5; 7 positions agree with TRBD2. V trimming: 8 bases; J trimming: 2 bases; junction bases outside the gene matches: 11. CDR3 length: 15 amino acids. The CDR3 bases are TGTGCCAGCGCGCCCGTAGGCGGGAGTCAAGAGACCCAGTACTTC. Protein: CASAPVGGSQETQYF.

This chain uses TRBV7-3 with TRBJ2-3; TRBD2 agrees at 11 bases. V lost 3 bases and J lost 4; bases outside the gene matches: 3. The CDR3 contains 15 residues. CDR1 is SGHTA and CDR2 is FQGTGA in the germline V gene. In DNA form, the CDR3 reads TGTGCCAGCAGCTTTAGCGGGGGGGTAGCAGATACGCAGTATTTT. Its protein is CASSFSGGVADTQYF.

The chain couples TRBV7-8 to TRBJ2-3; TRBD2 matches 14 bases. Germline loops: CDR1 SGHVS, CDR2 FQNEAQ. CDR3 length: 17 amino acids. J lost 6 bases, V lost 1 base, and 6 bases had no gene match. The CDR3 nucleotides are TGTGCCAGCAGCTTAGGGGGACTAGCGGGAGCAGGTGATACGCAGTATTTT. It yields the protein CASSLGGLAGAGDTQYF.

This chain connects TRBV9 to TRBJ2-5; 7 bases are a match to TRBD1. The CDR3 spans 13 residues. With V trimmed by 4 bases and J by 6 bases, 6 bases remained unmatched. Germline CDR1 reads SGDLS; CDR2 reads YYNGEE. CDR3 DNA sequence: TGTGCCAGCAGCCCAGGGGGAGCGAAGACCCAGTACTTC. Its protein is CASSPGGAKTQYF.

The J gene is TRBJ2-1, the V gene TRBV4-2, with D perhaps TRBD1 (6 bases). CDR1 LGHNA and CDR2 YNFKEQ come from the germline V gene. Trimming left V 6 bases short and J 3 bases short, with 21 bases between. The CDR3 totals 17 residues. CDR3 region: CASSQAQGPAGYNEQFF. The DNA of the CDR3 is TGTGCCAGCAGTCAGGCCCAGGGGCCGGCCGGCTACAATGAGCAGTTCTTC.

The table lists this clonotype with a few counts. J is TRBJ2-2 and V is TRBV30; TRBD1 matches 9 bases. From germline, CDR1 is GTSNPN and CDR2 SVGIG (reference sequence). V shed 1 base and J 6 bases; nucleotides not matched to a gene: 9. The CDR3 is made up of 16 amino acids. The CDR3 here is CAWSAPDRGRSGELFF. The CDR3 DNA reads TGTGCCTGGAGTGCCCCGGACAGGGGAAGATCCGGGGAGCTGTTTTTT.

In its sample, this clonotype was seen a few times. The CDR3 reads CASSHFNHNEQFF. The CDR3 nucleotides read TGCGCCAGCAGCCATTTCAATCACAATGAGCAGTTCTTC. The V call is TRBV4-1, the J call TRBJ2-1; D is unclear. The CDR3 is made up of 13 amino acids. The V gene lost 3 bases and the J gene lost 5 bases, with 8 bases spanning the gap. CDR1 and CDR2 (germline): MGHRA, YSYEKL.

In its sample, this clonotype was seen a few times. The chain uses TRBV12-3 or TRBV12-4 and TRBJ2-1; no reliable D call. Trimming stripped 7 bases from V and 3 bases from J, with 10 bases between. This CDR3 has 13 amino acids. The CDR3 DNA reads as TGTGCCAGCATGTTTGGAGACTACAATGAGCAGTTCTTC. Translated, it gives CASMFGDYNEQFF.

The J gene is TRBJ1-1, the V gene TRBV19; 8 bases are a match to TRBD1. From germline, CDR1 is LNHDA and CDR2 SQIVND (reference sequence). The V segment lost 10 bases and the J segment 3 bases; nucleotides outside the gene matches: 7. The CDR3 is 13 amino acids. CDR3 amino acids: CATGQGMDTEAFF. CDR3 in DNA: TGTGCCACCGGACAGGGTATGGACACTGAAGCTTTCTTT.

The rearrangement links TRBV12-3 or TRBV12-4 to TRBJ2-2; D perhaps matches TRBD1 (5 bases). The length of the CDR3 is 15 residues. V was shortened by 3 bases and J by 3 bases, with 11 bases between the two germline ends. This chain's CDR3 is CASSFGQGYTGELFF. Written as DNA, the CDR3 is TGTGCCAGCAGTTTTGGTCAGGGTTACACCGGGGAGCTGTTTTTT.

This clonotype came up a few times. The chain carries TRBV5-1 and TRBJ2-5, with D tentatively TRBD1 (5 bases). Germline V gives CDR1 SGHRS, CDR2 YFSETQ. CDR3 size: 16 residues. Trimming cost V 4 bases and J 2 bases, with 18 bases left between them. The CDR3 region has the DNA TGCGCCAGCAGCGCAGGAGTGGACACCCAACAAGAGACCCAGTACTTC. Amino acid sequence: CASSAGVDTQQETQYF. The full variable domain, rest sourced from reference TRBV5-1 and TRBJ2-5, is KAGVTQTPRYLIKTRGQQVTLSCSPISGHRSVSWYQQTPGQGLQFLFEYFSETQRNKGNFPGRFSGRQFSNSRSEMNVSTLELGDSALYLCASSAGVDTQQETQYFGPGTRLLVL.

This clonotype is categorized as medium-sized (0.01 to 0.1%). The chain uses TRBV5-1 and TRBJ2-5; possible D gene TRBD1, 6 bases. V was trimmed by 4 bases and J by 5 bases, leaving 9 bases between them. This CDR3 is 12 amino acids long. Germline lookup yields CDR1 SGHRS and CDR2 YFSETQ. CDR3 region: CASSGQGETQYF. DNA for the CDR3: TGCGCCAGCAGCGGGCAGGGGGAGACCCAGTACTTC.

This clonotype was counted a few times. The genes are TRBV6-5 and TRBJ2-1; unclear D gene. V was trimmed by 0 bases and J by 4 bases, leaving 7 bases between them. The CDR3 has 14 residues. Germline assignment: CDR1 MNHEY and CDR2 SVGAGI. DNA for the CDR3: TGTGCCAGCAGTTACTCGAGAACTTACAATGAGCAGTTCTTC. Its translation is CASSYSRTYNEQFF.

The chain links TRBV20-1 to TRBJ2-7, with 7 bases identical to TRBD2. The germline CDR1 and CDR2 sequences are DFQATT and SNEGSKA (reference sequence). The CDR3 spans 12 residues. Losses at the gene ends were 5 bases for V and 0 bases for J; bases not matched to a gene: 1. CDR3 residues: CSAVAGSYEQYF. The CDR3 DNA sequence: TGCAGTGCTGTAGCGGGCTCCTACGAGCAGTACTTC.

The CDR3 region is CSASHRGQYNEQFF. The DNA for the CDR3 is TGCAGTGCTTCCCACAGGGGGCAGTACAATGAGCAGTTCTTC. The J gene is TRBJ2-1, the V gene TRBV20-1; the match to TRBD1 covers 9 bases. CDR3 length equals 14 residues. CDR1 is DFQATT and CDR2 is SNEGSKA in the germline V gene (reference sequence). Trimming took 5 bases from V and 4 from J; bases not matched to a gene: 6.

V gene TRBV6-1 combines with J gene TRBJ1-1; TRBD1 agrees at 8 bases. V lost 6 bases to trimming and J lost 2 bases; unmatched junction nucleotides: 5. The CDR3 is 14 residues long. Germline V CDR1 and CDR2: MNHNS, SASEGT. The CDR3 is CASSWAGGNTEAFF. Written as DNA, the CDR3 is TGTGCCAGCAGCTGGGCAGGGGGCAACACTGAAGCTTTCTTT.

This clonotype has at least ten counts. This chain links TRBV5-5 with TRBJ1-5; D gene ambiguous. V shed 0 bases and J shed 6 bases, with 7 bases lying between them. The CDR3 has 13 residues. Germline V CDR1 and CDR2: SGHKS, YYEKEE (reference sequence). The CDR3 is CASSLGVSQPQHF. CDR3 bases: TGTGCCAGCAGCTTGGGGGTGAGTCAGCCCCAGCATTTT.

DNA of the CDR3: TGCGCCAGCAGTCAAGTCGGAGGTACCTACAATGAGCAGTTCTTC. Translated, it gives CASSQVGGTYNEQFF. The V and J genes are TRBV5-1 and TRBJ2-1, with D perhaps matching TRBD2 (5 bases). V was clipped by 5 bases and J by 2 bases, with 14 bases between them. The CDR3 is 15 residues long. The germline V gene has CDR1 SGHRS and CDR2 YFSETQ.

This clonotype was detected a few times. The rearrangement uses TRBV5-5 and TRBJ2-1; no clear D gene. In germline, CDR1 is SGHKS, CDR2 YYEKEE (reference sequence). Trimming stripped 3 bases from V and 12 bases from J, with 13 bases between. The CDR3 consists of 12 residues. The CDR3 loop reads CASSYLASWQFF. The CDR3 region has the DNA TGTGCCAGCAGCTATCTCGCGTCCTGGCAGTTCTTC.

V gene TRBV12-3 or TRBV12-4 combines with J gene TRBJ2-2; no firm D call. V was trimmed by 0 bases and J by 5 bases, leaving 7 bases between them. The CDR3 contains 14 residues. The chain's CDR3 is CASSLASSTGELFF. CDR3 nucleotide sequence: TGTGCCAGCAGTTTAGCGTCCTCTACCGGGGAGCTGTTTTTT.

There are many counts of this clonotype. The V and J genes are TRBV5-1 and TRBJ2-7, with 9 bases fitting TRBD1. The CDR3 spans 13 residues. The ends lost 5 bases at V and 3 bases at J; junction bases unmatched: 3. Germline CDR1 and CDR2: SGHRS and YFSETQ. CDR3 nucleotide sequence: TGCGCCAGCAGGGGACAGGGATACTACGAGCAGTACTTC. Translated, it gives CASRGQGYYEQYF.

This chain joins TRBV5-1 and TRBJ2-2; D is uncertain. Germline-derived CDR1 and CDR2 are SGHRS and YFSETQ. Deletions cut 7 bases from V and 6 bases from J, with 13 bases between. The CDR3 sequence is 13 residues long. The CDR3 spells CASGSGDPGELFF. In DNA, the CDR3 is TGCGCCAGCGGCTCAGGAGACCCCGGGGAGCTGTTTTTT.

This clonotype appeared a few times. J is TRBJ2-5 and V is TRBV6-5; 7 bases are a match to TRBD2. Germline CDR1 MNHEY, CDR2 SVGAGI. V was clipped by 2 bases and J by 5 bases; unmatched bases: 11. The CDR3 totals 16 residues. DNA for the CDR3: TGTGCCAGCAGTTACGGTGGGAGGGCCGGGGTGGAGACCCAGTACTTC. It yields the protein CASSYGGRAGVETQYF.

Concerning this clonotype itself: A read error is possible here, since a much larger clone lies one base away. The chain is built from TRBV12-3 or TRBV12-4 and TRBJ2-7; the D gene is possibly TRBD1 (6 bases). The CDR3 covers 15 residues. Written as DNA, the CDR3 is TGTGCCAGCAGTTTATACAGGGATGGACACTACGAGCGGTACTTC. This codes for CASSLYRDGHYERYF.

V and J are TRBV6-2 or TRBV6-3 and TRBJ2-5; no clear D. V dropped 0 bases and J dropped 6 bases, with 8 bases sitting between them. From germline, CDR1 is MNHEY and CDR2 SVGEGT. The CDR3 contains 13 residues. The CDR3: CASSYSRRKTQYF. In DNA form, the CDR3 reads TGTGCCAGCAGTTACTCGAGGCGGAAGACCCAGTACTTC.

This clonotype was observed a few times. The chain employs TRBV28 and TRBJ2-1; maybe TRBD1 (6 bases). V lost 5 bases, J lost 2 bases, and 28 bases lay in between. Germline loops: CDR1 MDHEN, CDR2 SYDVKM. The CDR3 spans 20 residues. CDR3: CASSPPLRGSERKPYNEQFF. CDR3 nucleotide sequence: TGTGCCAGCAGTCCTCCCCTGAGGGGGTCGGAGCGGAAACCCTACAATGAGCAGTTCTTC.

The chain couples TRBV7-9 to TRBJ2-7; unclear D gene. V was pared by 7 bases and J by 0 bases, with 13 bases between. The length of the CDR3 is 14 residues. Germline V CDR1 and CDR2: SEHNR, FQNEAQ (reference sequence). The CDR3 here is CASTPRWDSYEQYF. The CDR3 bases are TGTGCCAGCACCCCACGGTGGGACTCCTACGAGCAGTACTTC.

J is TRBJ2-5 and V is TRBV20-1, with 9 nucleotides matching TRBD2. Germline V gene lookup returns CDR1 DFQATT and CDR2 SNEGSKA (reference sequence). Unmatched junction bases numbered 6, after V lost 1 base and J lost 3 bases. CDR3 length: 15 amino acids. The CDR3 nucleotides read TGCAGTGCTAGAGGACTAGCGGTCCATGAAGAGACCCAGTACTTC. Amino acid sequence: CSARGLAVHEETQYF.

The V gene is TRBV9, the J gene TRBJ1-1, with D unresolved. The V and J ends lost 0 bases and 1 base respectively, with 10 bases between them. Germline loops: CDR1 SGDLS, CDR2 YYNGEE. The CDR3 is made up of 15 amino acids. DNA for the CDR3: TGTGCCAGCAGCGTAGTAAGGGAAGAGAACACTGAAGCTTTCTTT. It specifies CASSVVREENTEAFF.